This record covers a single T cell receptor beta chain. The antigen is not known. These data are taken from a study of shared clonotypes between healthy human individuals. Study-wide points: The rarefaction results pointed to incomplete sorted-subset sequencing despite large depth. Relative to memory subsets, naive subsets generally showed larger estimated richness.

It was around 180 ng DNA, some 30,000 T cell genomes, that sorted-subset replicate PCRs used. The table came from immunoSEQ multiplex PCR; TCRdb's copy has only in-frame clones and leaves some out. Altogether around 2,000,000 clones are present, roughly 94% being singletons, with the ten largest covering roughly 0.13%. CDR3 length: 14 residues. CDR1 MNHEY and CDR2 SVGAGI come from the germline V gene. Trimming cost V 6 bases and J 5 bases; bases outside gene matches: 8. Sequenced input: naive CD4+ T cells sorted from blood. Subset given: CD45RA+ positively selected. The rearrangement links TRBV6-5 to TRBJ2-7; 9 nucleotides line up with TRBD1. This TCR derives from a young man in good health. The CDR3 loop is CASSPNRGPHEQYF. CDR3 coding DNA: TGTGCCAGCAGCCCAAACAGGGGGCCACACGAGCAGTACTTC.